This T cell receptor (beta chain) was obtained from a study of T cells after yellow fever vaccination. Study-wide context: Preparation of fractions with low cell numbers was performed using SMART-Seq v4 Ultra Low Input. Findings and limits, study-wide: Subsequent booster samples again held most clones from primary vaccination (96% CD4, about 85% CD8). The CD4 and CD8 compartments had a small share of their clonotypes in common.

Remarks on this clonotype: Its specificity is unknown.

The J segment lost 8 bases and the V segment lost 5 bases, leaving 10 bases of the junction unmatched. Germline assignment: CDR1 MNHNY and CDR2 SVGAGI (reference sequence). The CDR3 contains 14 residues. TCR cDNA, made by 5'RACE template switching, carried an added universal primer site and UMIs. Using its own MiXCR run on the 5' RACE reads, TCRdb lists one record per CDR3 protein. This sample has 250,000 to 300,000 distinct CDR3 sequences, with around 4.9% found just once. This clonotype was sampled from a man aged 18 to 35 who received the YFV17D yellow fever vaccine. The rearrangement joins TRBV6-6 to TRBJ1-2; the match to TRBD1 covers 8 bases. Sequences were derived from CD4+ T cells sorted from PBMCs, sampled on the day of the yellow fever booster vaccination. The CDR3 is CASSAEDRDGGYTF. CDR3 sequence (DNA): TGTGCCAGCAGTGCCGAGGACAGGGACGGAGGCTACACCTTC.